This TCR beta chain derives from a study of shared clonotypes between healthy human individuals. Study results and caveats: Memory subsets generally showed smaller estimated richness than naive subsets did.

Regarding this clone: The target antigen is unknown.

V was cut by 4 bases and J by 5 bases, with 12 bases left in between. The CDR3 spans 13 residues. The germline V gene encodes CDR1 SGDLS and CDR2 YYNGEE. Evenly divided among several immunoSEQ plates was the genomic DNA of each subset. The assay was immunoSEQ multiplex PCR, and TCRdb's table has in-frame clones only and misses some. Counted here are more than 2 million clones, about 95% occurring once; the ten biggest clones make up 0.85% to 1.3%. Naive-designated CD8 cells lacked CD45RO, were positively enriched for CCR7, and omitted terminally differentiated effector memory CD45RA+ cells. Sequenced input: naive CD8+ T cells sorted from blood. The V gene is TRBV9, the J gene TRBJ1-1, with D unclear. This TCR was sampled from a young man in good health. DNA of the CDR3: TGTGCCAGCAGCCTATCCGGGGAGACTGAAGCTTTCTTT. Translation gives CASSLSGETEAFF. The complete variable domain, with remaining parts taken from reference TRBV9 and TRBJ1-1, reads DSGVTQTPKHLITATGQRVTLRCSPRSGDLSVYWYQQSLDQGLQFLIQYYNGEERAKGNILERFSAQQFPDLHSELNLSSLELGDSALYFCASSLSGETEAFFGQGTRLTVV.